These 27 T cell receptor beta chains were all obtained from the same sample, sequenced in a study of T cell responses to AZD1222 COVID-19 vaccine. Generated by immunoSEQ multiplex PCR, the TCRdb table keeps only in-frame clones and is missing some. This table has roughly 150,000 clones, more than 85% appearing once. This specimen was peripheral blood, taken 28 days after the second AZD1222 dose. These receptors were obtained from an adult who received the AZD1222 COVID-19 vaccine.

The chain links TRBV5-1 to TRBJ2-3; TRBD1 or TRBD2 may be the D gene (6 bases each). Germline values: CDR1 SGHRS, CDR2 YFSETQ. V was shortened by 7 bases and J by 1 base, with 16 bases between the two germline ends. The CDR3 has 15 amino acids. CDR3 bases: TGCGCCAGCGGGATTCGGGGGCTCGGCACAGATACGCAGTATTTT. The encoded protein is CASGIRGLGTDTQYF.

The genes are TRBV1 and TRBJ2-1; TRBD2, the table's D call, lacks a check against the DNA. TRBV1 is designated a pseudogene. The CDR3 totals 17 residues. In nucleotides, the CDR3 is TGCACCAGCAGCCAAGTCGCTACTAGCGGGGTATACAATGAGCAGTTCTTC. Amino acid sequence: CTSSQVATSGVYNEQFF.

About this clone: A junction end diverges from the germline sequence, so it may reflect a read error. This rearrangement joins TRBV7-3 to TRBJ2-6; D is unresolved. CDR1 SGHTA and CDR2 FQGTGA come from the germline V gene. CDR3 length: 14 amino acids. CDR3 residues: CASSLNSGANVLTF. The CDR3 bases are TGTGCCAGCAGTTTAAATTCTGGGGCCAACGTCCTGACTTTC.

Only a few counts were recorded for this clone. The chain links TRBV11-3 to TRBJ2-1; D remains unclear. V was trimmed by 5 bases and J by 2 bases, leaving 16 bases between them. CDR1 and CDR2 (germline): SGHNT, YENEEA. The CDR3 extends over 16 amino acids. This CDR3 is CASSPFRAETYNEQFF. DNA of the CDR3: TGTGCCAGCAGCCCCTTTCGGGCGGAAACCTACAATGAGCAGTTCTTC. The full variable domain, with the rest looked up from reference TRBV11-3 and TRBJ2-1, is EAGVVQSPRYKIIEKKQPVAFWCNPISGHNTLYWYLQNLGQGPELLIRYENEEAVDDSQLPKDRFSAERLKGVDSTLKIQPAELGDSAVYLCASSPFRAETYNEQFFGPGTRLTVL.

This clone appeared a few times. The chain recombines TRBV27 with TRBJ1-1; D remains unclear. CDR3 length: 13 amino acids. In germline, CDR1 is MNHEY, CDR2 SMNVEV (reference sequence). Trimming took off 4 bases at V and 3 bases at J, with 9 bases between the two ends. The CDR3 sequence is CASSSDRDTEAFF. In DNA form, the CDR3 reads TGTGCCAGCAGTTCTGACCGGGACACTGAAGCTTTCTTT.

CDR3 bases: TGTGCCAGCGGGAGACTCGAAGAGCAGTACTTC. Its translation: CASGRLEEQYF. V usage is TRBV6-5 and J usage is TRBJ2-7; TRBD2 is a possible D gene (5 bases). V lost 8 bases to trimming and J lost 7 bases, with 12 bases between them. In germline, CDR1 is MNHEY, CDR2 SVGAGI. The CDR3 loop spans 11 amino acids.

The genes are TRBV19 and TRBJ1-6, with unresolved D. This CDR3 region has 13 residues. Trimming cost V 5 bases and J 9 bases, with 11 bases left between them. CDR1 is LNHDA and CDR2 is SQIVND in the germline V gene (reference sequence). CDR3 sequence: CASSLPGLSPLHF. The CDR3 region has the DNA TGTGCCAGTAGTCTTCCCGGGCTTTCACCCCTCCACTTT.

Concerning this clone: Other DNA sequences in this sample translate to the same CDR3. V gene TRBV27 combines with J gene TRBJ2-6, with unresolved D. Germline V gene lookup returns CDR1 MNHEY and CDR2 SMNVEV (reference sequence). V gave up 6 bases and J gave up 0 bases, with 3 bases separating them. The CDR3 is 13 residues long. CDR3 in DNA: TGTGCCAGCAGCAGCTCTGGGGCCAACGTCCTGACTTTC. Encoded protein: CASSSSGANVLTF.

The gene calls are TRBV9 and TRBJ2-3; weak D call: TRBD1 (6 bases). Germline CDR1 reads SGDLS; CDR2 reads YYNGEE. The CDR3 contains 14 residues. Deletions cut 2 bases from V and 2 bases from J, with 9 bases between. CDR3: CASSVRGSTDTQYF. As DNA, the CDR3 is TGTGCCAGCAGCGTCAGGGGCTCCACAGATACGCAGTATTTT.

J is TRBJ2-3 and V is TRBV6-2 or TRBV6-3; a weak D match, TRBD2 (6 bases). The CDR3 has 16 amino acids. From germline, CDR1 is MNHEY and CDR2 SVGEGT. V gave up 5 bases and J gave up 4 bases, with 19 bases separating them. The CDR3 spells CASSPLVGGWSDTQYF. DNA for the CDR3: TGTGCCAGCAGTCCCCTCGTTGGGGGGTGGTCAGATACGCAGTATTTT.

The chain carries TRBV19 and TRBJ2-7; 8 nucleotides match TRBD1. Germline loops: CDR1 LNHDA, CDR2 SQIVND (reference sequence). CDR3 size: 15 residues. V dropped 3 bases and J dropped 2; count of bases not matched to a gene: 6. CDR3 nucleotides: TGTGCCAGTAGTATCCAGGGGACAGGACCCTACGAGCAGTACTTC. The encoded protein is CASSIQGTGPYEQYF.

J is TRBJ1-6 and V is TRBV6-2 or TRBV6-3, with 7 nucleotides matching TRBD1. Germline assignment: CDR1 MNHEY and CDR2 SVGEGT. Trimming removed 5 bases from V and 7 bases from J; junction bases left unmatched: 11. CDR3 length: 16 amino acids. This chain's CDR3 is CASSGLPGTENSPLHF. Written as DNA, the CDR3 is TGTGCCAGCAGTGGACTCCCGGGGACAGAGAATTCACCCCTCCACTTT.

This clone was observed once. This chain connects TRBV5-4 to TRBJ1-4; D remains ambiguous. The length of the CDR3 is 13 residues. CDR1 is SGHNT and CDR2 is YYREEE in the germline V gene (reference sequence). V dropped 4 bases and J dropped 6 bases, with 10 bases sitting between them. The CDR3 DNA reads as TGTGCCAGCAGCGGAACAAGGGATGAAAAACTGTTTTTT. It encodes CASSGTRDEKLFF.

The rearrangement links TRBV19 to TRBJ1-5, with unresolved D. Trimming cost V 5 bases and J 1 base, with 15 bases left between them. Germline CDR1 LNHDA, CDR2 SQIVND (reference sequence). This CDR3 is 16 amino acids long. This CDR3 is CASSSHQRLSNQPQHF. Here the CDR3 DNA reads TGTGCCAGTAGTTCTCATCAGAGGCTGAGCAATCAGCCCCAGCATTTT.

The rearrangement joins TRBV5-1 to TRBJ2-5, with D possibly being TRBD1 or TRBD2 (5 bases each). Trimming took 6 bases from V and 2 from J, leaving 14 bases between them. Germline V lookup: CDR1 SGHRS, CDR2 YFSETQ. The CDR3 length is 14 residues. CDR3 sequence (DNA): TGCGCCAGCAACGAGGGGCAGGGACAAGAGACCCAGTACTTC. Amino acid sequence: CASNEGQGQETQYF.

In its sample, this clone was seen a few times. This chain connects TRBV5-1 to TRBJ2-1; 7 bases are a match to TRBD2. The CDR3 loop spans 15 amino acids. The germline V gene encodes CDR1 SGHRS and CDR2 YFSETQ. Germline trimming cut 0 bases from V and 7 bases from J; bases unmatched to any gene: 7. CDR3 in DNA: TGCGCCAGCAGCTTGGGAGGCGGGAGAGGGAATGAGCAGTTCTTC. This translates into CASSLGGGRGNEQFF.

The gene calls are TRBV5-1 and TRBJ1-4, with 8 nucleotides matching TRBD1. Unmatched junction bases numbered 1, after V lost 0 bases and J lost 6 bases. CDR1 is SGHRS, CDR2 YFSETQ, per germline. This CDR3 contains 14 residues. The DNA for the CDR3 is TGCGCCAGCAGCTTGGGGACAGGGTATGAAAAACTGTTTTTT. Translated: CASSLGTGYEKLFF. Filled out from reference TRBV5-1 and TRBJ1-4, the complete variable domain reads KAGVTQTPRYLIKTRGQQVTLSCSPISGHRSVSWYQQTPGQGLQFLFEYFSETQRNKGNFPGRFSGRQFSNSRSEMNVSTLELGDSALYLCASSLGTGYEKLFFGSGTQLSVL.

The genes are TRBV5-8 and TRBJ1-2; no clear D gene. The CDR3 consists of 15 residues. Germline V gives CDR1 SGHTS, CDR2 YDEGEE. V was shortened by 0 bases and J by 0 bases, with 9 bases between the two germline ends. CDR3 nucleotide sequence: TGTGCCAGCAGCTTGGCGGCAGGATCTAACTATGGCTACACCTTC. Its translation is CASSLAAGSNYGYTF.

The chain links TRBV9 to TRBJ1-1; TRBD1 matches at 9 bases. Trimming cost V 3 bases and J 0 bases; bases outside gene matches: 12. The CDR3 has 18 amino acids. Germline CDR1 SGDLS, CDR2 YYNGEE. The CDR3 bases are TGTGCCAGCAGCGCAAATGCCGACAGGGGGTTCTTGAACACTGAAGCTTTCTTT. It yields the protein CASSANADRGFLNTEAFF.

CDR3 coding DNA: TGTGCCAGCAGTTATGGGGAGGGGTATCAGCCCCAGCATTTT. It codes for CASSYGEGYQPQHF. The chain is built from TRBV6-5 and TRBJ1-5; D is possibly TRBD1 (5 bases). The germline gives CDR1 MNHEY, CDR2 SVGAGI. CDR3 length: 14 amino acids. V was pared by 3 bases and J by 5 bases, with 11 bases between.

For the CDR3, the DNA is TGTGCCAGCAGCCCAGACAGCTCTGGGGCCAACGTCCTGACTTTC. It translates to CASSPDSSGANVLTF. This rearrangement joins TRBV11-3 to TRBJ2-6; tentative D call: TRBD1 (5 bases). The CDR3 covers 15 residues. Per the germline V gene, CDR1 is SGHNT and CDR2 is YENEEA. The germline V and J ends were trimmed by 5 bases and 0 bases, with 8 bases remaining between them.

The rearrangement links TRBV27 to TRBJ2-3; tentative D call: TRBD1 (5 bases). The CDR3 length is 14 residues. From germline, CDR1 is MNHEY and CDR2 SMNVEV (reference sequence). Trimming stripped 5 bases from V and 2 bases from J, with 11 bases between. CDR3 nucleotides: TGTGCCAGCAGTCTGATTGGGGCCACAGATACGCAGTATTTT. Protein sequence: CASSLIGATDTQYF.

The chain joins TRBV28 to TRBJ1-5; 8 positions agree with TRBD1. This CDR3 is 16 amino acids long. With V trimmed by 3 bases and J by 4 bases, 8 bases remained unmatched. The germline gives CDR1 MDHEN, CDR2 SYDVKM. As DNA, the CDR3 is TGTGCCAGCAGTTTGCCACGACAGGGGCCTAATCAGCCCCAGCATTTT. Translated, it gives CASSLPRQGPNQPQHF.

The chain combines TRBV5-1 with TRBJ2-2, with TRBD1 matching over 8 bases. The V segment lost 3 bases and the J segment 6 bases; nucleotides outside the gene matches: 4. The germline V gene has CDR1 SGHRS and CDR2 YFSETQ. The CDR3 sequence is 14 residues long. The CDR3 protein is CASSWTGSAGELFF. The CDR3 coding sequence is TGCGCCAGCAGCTGGACAGGGTCCGCCGGGGAGCTGTTTTTT.

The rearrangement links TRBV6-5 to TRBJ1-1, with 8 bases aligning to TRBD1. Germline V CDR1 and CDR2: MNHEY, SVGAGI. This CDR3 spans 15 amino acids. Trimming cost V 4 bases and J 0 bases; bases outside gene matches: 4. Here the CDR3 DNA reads TGTGCCAGCAGTTCCAACAGGGGGATGAACACTGAAGCTTTCTTT. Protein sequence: CASSSNRGMNTEAFF.

In nucleotides, the CDR3 is TGCAGCGTTGAAGAATTAGGCCTAGCTGACAATGAGCAGTTCTTC. Residues: CSVEELGLADNEQFF. V usage is TRBV29-1 and J usage is TRBJ2-1, with a possible D match to TRBD2 (5 bases). Trimming cost V 0 bases and J 5 bases, with 14 bases left between them. The CDR3 extends over 15 amino acids. Germline V gives CDR1 SQVTM, CDR2 ANQGSEA.

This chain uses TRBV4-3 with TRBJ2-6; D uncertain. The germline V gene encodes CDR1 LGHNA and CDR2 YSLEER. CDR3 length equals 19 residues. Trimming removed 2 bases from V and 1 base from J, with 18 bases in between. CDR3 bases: TGCGCCAGCAGCCAACGGGTTTCGGCGTTCACTTCTGGGGCCAACGTCCTGACTTTC. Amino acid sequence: CASSQRVSAFTSGANVLTF.